Following are 9 T cell receptor beta chains from one sample sequenced in a study of lymphopenia after photon versus proton radiotherapy. Assay used: immunoSEQ multiplex PCR; TCRdb lists only in-frame clones, some missing. The sample includes 50,000 to 75,000 clones, 86% of them seen just once. The sample was peripheral blood, taken from a patient treated with photon-based radiotherapy. Receptors originate from a man in his forties with gastric cancer.

The chain carries TRBV4-1 and TRBJ2-6; 12 bases agree with TRBD2. The CDR3 extends over 19 amino acids. The germline gives CDR1 MGHRA, CDR2 YSYEKL. The junction had 10 bases not matched to a gene; V was cut back by 4 bases and J by 3 bases. The CDR3 coding sequence is TGCGCCAGCAGCCTTGGGGCTAGCGGGGGGGTAGGTGGGGCCAACGTCCTGACTTTC. Translation gives CASSLGASGGVGGANVLTF.

V gene TRBV27 combines with J gene TRBJ2-7; 7 nucleotides line up with TRBD1. Germline V gene sequence: CDR1 MNHEY, CDR2 SMNVEV (reference sequence). There are 15 residues in the CDR3. Losses at the gene ends were 8 bases for V and 5 bases for J; bases not matched to a gene: 15. CDR3: CASSAYRGNFNEQYF. CDR3 in DNA: TGTGCCAGCTCAGCTTACAGGGGAAACTTCAACGAGCAGTACTTC.

V usage is TRBV5-1 and J usage is TRBJ1-4; 9 bases fit TRBD1. CDR1 is SGHRS, CDR2 YFSETQ, per germline. The CDR3 covers 16 residues. After removal of 1 base from V and 3 bases from J, the junction contained 4 bases not matched to a gene. The CDR3 nucleotides read TGCGCCAGCAGCTTGACAGGGGGCGACTCTAATGAAAAACTGTTTTTT. This translates into CASSLTGGDSNEKLFF.

This clone has a single count. V and J are TRBV2 and TRBJ2-1; 8 bases are shared with TRBD1. CDR3 size: 14 residues. With V trimmed by 2 bases and J by 9 bases, 6 bases remained unmatched. Germline assignment: CDR1 SNHLY and CDR2 FYNNEI. This CDR3 reads CASSEFRGQLEQFF. The CDR3 nucleotides read TGTGCCAGCAGTGAATTCAGGGGGCAACTTGAGCAGTTCTTC. The complete variable domain, with remaining parts taken from reference TRBV2 and TRBJ2-1, reads EPEVTQTPSHQVTQMGQEVILRCVPISNHLYFYWYRQILGQKVEFLVSFYNNEISEKSEIFDDQFSVERPDGSNFTLKIRSTKLEDSAMYFCASSEFRGQLEQFFGPGTRLTVL.

This chain joins TRBV6-5 and TRBJ2-7; D is possibly TRBD2 (6 bases). Germline loops: CDR1 MNHEY, CDR2 SVGAGI. V dropped 2 bases and J dropped 0 bases, with 8 bases sitting between them. The CDR3 extends over 14 amino acids. The CDR3 here is CASSYLALSYEQYF. The CDR3, as DNA: TGTGCCAGCAGTTACCTAGCGCTCTCCTACGAGCAGTACTTC.

This clone was counted a single time. The V gene is TRBV19, the J gene TRBJ2-7; 12 positions agree with TRBD1. Germline values: CDR1 LNHDA, CDR2 SQIVND (reference sequence). The trim removed 6 bases at V and 4 bases at J, leaving 7 bases unmatched. CDR3 length: 15 residues. The CDR3 is CASSISGQGAYEQYF. The DNA of the CDR3 is TGTGCCAGTAGCATCTCGGGACAGGGGGCATACGAGCAGTACTTC. The whole variable domain, remainder taken from reference TRBV19 and TRBJ2-7, is DGGITQSPKYLFRKEGQNVTLSCEQNLNHDAMYWYRQDPGQGLRLIYYSQIVNDFQKGDIAEGYSVSREKKESFPLTVTSAQKNPTAFYLCASSISGQGAYEQYFGPGTRLTVT.

This clone occurred a few times. V gene TRBV6-1 combines with J gene TRBJ1-6, with D unresolved. CDR3 size: 15 residues. From germline, CDR1 is MNHNS and CDR2 SASEGT. Between the trimmed V and J ends, which lost 1 base and 4 bases, there was a span of 8 bases. The CDR3: CASSEGSSYNSPLHF. In DNA, the CDR3 is TGTGCCAGCAGTGAAGGGTCGTCGTATAATTCACCCCTCCACTTT.

A single count supports this clone. V and J are TRBV15 and TRBJ2-1; 11 bases match TRBD1. Germline loops: CDR1 LNHNV, CDR2 YYDKDF (reference sequence). After removal of 3 bases from V and 7 bases from J, the junction contained 8 bases not matched to a gene. The CDR3 is 16 residues long. The CDR3 DNA follows: TGTGCCACCAGCAGGGGACGGACAGGGGGCACGAATGAGCAGTTCTTC. Protein product: CATSRGRTGGTNEQFF.

For this clone: The sample carries other DNA sequences with the same CDR3. The chain has TRBV6-5 and TRBJ1-2, with D possibly being TRBD1 (5 bases). Trimming stripped 5 bases from V and 7 bases from J, with 8 bases between. The V gene's germline CDR1 is MNHEY and CDR2 SVGAGI. The CDR3 is made up of 11 amino acids. Here the CDR3 DNA reads TGTGCCAGCAGTCCCGGGGCTGGCTACACCTTC. This codes for CASSPGAGYTF.